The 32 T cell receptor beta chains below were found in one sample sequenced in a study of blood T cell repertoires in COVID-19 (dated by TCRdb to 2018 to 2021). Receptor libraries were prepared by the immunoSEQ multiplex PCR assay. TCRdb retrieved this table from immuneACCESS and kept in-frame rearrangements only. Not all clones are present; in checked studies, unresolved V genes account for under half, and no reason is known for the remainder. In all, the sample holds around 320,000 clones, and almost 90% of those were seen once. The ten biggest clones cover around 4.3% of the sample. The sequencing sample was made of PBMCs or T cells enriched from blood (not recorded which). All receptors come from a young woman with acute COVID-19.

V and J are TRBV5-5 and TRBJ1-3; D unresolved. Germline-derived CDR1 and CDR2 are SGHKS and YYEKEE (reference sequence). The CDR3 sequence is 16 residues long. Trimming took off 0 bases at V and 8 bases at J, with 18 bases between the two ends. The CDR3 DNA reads TGTGCCAGCAGCTTGGCCCGAAGGACTCCAAAAGACACCATATATTTT. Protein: CASSLARRTPKDTIYF.

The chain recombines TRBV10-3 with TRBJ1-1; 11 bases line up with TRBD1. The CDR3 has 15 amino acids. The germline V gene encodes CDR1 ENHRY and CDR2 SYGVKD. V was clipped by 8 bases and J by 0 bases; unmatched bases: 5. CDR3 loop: CAIRGTGGMNTEAFF. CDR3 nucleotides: TGTGCCATCCGCGGGACAGGGGGTATGAACACTGAAGCTTTCTTT.

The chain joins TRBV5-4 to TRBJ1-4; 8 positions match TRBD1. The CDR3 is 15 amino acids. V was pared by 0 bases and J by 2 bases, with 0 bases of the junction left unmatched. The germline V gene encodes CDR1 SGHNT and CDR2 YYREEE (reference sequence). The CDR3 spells CASSLGDRTNEKLFF. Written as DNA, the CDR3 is TGTGCCAGCAGCTTGGGGGACAGGACTAATGAAAAACTGTTTTTT. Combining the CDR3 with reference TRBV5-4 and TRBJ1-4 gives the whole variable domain ETGVTQSPTHLIKTRGQQVTLRCSSQSGHNTVSWYQQALGQGPQFIFQYYREEENGRGNFPPRFSGLQFPNYSSELNVNALELDDSALYLCASSLGDRTNEKLFFGSGTQLSVL.

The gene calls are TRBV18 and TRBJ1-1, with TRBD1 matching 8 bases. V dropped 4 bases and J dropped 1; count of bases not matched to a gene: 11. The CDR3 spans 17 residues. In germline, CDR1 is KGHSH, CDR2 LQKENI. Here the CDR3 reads CASSRPGGGGGNTEAFF. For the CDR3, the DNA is TGTGCCAGCTCACGGCCAGGGGGCGGCGGTGGGAACACTGAAGCTTTCTTT.

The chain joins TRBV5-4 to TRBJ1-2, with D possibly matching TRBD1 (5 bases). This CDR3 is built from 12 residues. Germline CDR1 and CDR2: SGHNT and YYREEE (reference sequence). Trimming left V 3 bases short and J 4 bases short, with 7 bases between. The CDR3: CASSSDTYGYTF. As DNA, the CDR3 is TGTGCCAGCAGCTCGGACACCTATGGCTACACCTTC. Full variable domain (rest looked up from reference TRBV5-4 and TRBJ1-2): ETGVTQSPTHLIKTRGQQVTLRCSSQSGHNTVSWYQQALGQGPQFIFQYYREEENGRGNFPPRFSGLQFPNYSSELNVNALELDDSALYLCASSSDTYGYTFGSGTRLTVV.

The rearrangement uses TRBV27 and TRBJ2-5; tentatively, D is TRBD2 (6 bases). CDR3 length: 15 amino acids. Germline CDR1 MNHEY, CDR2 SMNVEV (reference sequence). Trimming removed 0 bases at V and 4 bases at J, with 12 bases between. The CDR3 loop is CASSLSWGVVETQYF. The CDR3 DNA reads TGTGCCAGCAGTTTATCATGGGGGGTGGTAGAGACCCAGTACTTC.

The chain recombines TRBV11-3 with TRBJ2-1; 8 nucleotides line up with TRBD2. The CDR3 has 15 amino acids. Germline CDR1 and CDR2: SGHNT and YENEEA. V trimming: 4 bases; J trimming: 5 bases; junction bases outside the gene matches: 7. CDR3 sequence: CASSSLSGGHNEQFF. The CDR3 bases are TGTGCCAGCAGCTCCCTGAGCGGGGGCCACAATGAGCAGTTCTTC. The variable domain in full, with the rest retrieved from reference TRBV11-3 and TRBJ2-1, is EAGVVQSPRYKIIEKKQPVAFWCNPISGHNTLYWYLQNLGQGPELLIRYENEEAVDDSQLPKDRFSAERLKGVDSTLKIQPAELGDSAVYLCASSSLSGGHNEQFFGPGTRLTVL.

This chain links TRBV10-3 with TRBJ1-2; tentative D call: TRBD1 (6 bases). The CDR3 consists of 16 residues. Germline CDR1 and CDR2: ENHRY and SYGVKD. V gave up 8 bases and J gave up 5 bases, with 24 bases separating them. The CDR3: CAIRAAAGAWWYGYTF. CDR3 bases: TGTGCCATCCGGGCGGCGGCGGGGGCTTGGTGGTATGGCTACACCTTC.

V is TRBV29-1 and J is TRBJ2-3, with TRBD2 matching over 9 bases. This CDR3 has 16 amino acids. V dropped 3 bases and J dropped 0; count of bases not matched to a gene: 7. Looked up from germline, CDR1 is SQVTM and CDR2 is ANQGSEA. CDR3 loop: CSVDGAGGPSTDTQYF. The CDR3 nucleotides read TGCAGCGTTGATGGGGCGGGAGGGCCAAGCACAGATACGCAGTATTTT.

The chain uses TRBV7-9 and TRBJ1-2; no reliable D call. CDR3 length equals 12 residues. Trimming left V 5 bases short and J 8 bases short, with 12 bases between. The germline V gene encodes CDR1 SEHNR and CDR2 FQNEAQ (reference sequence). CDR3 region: CASSPNTGGYTF. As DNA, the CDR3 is TGTGCCAGCAGCCCTAACACGGGAGGCTACACCTTC.

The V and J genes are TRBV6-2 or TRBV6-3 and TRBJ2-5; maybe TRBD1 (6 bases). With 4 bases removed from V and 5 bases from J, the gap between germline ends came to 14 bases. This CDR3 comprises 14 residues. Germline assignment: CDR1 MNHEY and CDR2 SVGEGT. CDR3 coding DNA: TGTGCCAGCAGTTTATCACAGGGCGGGGAGACCCAGTACTTC. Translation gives CASSLSQGGETQYF.

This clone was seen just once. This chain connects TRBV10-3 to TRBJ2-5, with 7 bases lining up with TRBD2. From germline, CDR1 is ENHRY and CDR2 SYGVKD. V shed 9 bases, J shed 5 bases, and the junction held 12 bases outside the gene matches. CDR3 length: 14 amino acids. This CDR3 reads CAIKGREISETQYF. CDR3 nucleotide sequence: TGTGCCATTAAAGGGCGGGAGATCAGCGAGACCCAGTACTTC.

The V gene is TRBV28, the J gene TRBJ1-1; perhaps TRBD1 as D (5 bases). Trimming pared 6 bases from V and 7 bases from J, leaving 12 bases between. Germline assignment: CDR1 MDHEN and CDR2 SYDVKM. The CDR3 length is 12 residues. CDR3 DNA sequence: TGTGCCAGCAGATCATCGACAGTTGAAGCTTTCTTT. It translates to CASRSSTVEAFF.

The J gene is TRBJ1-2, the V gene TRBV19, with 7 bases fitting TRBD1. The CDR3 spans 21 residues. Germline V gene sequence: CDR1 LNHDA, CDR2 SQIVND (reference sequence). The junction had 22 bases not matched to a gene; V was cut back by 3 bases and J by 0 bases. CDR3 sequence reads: CASSIGVSGLGQPTSNYGYTF. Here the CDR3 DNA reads TGTGCCAGTAGTATTGGCGTAAGTGGACTGGGACAGCCGACTTCTAACTATGGCTACACCTTC. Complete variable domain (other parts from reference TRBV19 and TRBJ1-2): DGGITQSPKYLFRKEGQNVTLSCEQNLNHDAMYWYRQDPGQGLRLIYYSQIVNDFQKGDIAEGYSVSREKKESFPLTVTSAQKNPTAFYLCASSIGVSGLGQPTSNYGYTFGSGTRLTVV.

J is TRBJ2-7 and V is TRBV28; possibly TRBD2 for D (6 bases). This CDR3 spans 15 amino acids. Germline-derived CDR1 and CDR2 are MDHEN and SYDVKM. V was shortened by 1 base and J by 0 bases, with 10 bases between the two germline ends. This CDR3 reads CASSLFAGSSYEQYF. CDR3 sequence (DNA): TGTGCCAGCAGTTTATTTGCCGGGAGCTCCTACGAGCAGTACTTC.

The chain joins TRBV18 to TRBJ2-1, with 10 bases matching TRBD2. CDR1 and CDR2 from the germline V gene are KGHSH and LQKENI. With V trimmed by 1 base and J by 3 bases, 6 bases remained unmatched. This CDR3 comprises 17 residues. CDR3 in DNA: TGTGCCAGCTCACCACATGAGCTAGCGGGAGACTACAATGAGCAGTTCTTC. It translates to CASSPHELAGDYNEQFF.

This chain's CDR3 is CASSSSLAIQTQYF. In nucleotides, the CDR3 is TGTGCCAGCAGCTCCTCACTTGCCATCCAGACCCAGTACTTC. The chain combines TRBV6-5 with TRBJ2-5; D gene ambiguous. Trimming removed 6 bases from V and 6 bases from J, with 17 bases in between. CDR1 and CDR2 from the germline V gene are MNHEY and SVGAGI. The CDR3 extends over 14 amino acids.

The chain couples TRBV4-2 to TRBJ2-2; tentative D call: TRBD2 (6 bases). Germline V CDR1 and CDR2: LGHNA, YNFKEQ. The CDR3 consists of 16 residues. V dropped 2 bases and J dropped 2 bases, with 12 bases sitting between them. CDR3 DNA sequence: TGTGCCAGCAGCCAATCCCGGACTATAAACACCGGGGAGCTGTTTTTT. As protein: CASSQSRTINTGELFF.

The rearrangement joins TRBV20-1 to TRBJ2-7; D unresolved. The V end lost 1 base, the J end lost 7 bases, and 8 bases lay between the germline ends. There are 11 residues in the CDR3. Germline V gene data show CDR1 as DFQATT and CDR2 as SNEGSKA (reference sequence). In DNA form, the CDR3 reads TGCAGTGCTAGAGGCTACTCTGAGCAGTACTTC. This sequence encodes CSARGYSEQYF.

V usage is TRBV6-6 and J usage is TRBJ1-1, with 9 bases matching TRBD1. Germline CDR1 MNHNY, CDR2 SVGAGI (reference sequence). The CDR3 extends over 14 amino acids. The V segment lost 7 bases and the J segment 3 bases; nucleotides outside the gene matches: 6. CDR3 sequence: CASTGQGKDTEAFF. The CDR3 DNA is TGTGCCAGCACCGGACAGGGGAAGGACACTGAAGCTTTCTTT.

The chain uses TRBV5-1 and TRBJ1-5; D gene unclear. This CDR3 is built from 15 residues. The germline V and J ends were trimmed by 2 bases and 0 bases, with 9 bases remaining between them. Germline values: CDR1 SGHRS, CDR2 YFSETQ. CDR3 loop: CASSFGEGSNQPQHF. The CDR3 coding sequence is TGCGCCAGCAGCTTCGGGGAGGGTAGCAATCAGCCCCAGCATTTT. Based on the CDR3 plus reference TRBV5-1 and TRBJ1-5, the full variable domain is KAGVTQTPRYLIKTRGQQVTLSCSPISGHRSVSWYQQTPGQGLQFLFEYFSETQRNKGNFPGRFSGRQFSNSRSEMNVSTLELGDSALYLCASSFGEGSNQPQHFGDGTRLSIL.

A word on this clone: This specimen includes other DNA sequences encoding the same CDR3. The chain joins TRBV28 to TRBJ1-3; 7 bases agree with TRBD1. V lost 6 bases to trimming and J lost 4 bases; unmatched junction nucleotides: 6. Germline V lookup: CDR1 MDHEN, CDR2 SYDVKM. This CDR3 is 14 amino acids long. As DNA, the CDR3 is TGTGCCAGCAGCTCCACAGGGGTCGGAAACACCATATATTTT. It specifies CASSSTGVGNTIYF.

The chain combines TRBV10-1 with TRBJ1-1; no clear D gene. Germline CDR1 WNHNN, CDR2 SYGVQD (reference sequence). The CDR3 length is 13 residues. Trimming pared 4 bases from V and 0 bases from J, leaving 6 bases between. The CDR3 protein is CASSGTVNTEAFF. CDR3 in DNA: TGCGCCAGCAGTGGAACGGTGAACACTGAAGCTTTCTTT.

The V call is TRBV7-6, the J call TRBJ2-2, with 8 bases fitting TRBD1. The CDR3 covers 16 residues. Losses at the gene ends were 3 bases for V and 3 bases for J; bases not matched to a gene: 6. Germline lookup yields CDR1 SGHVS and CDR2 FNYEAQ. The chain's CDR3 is CASSLEQGGYTGELFF. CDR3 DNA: TGTGCCAGCAGCTTGGAACAGGGGGGATACACCGGGGAGCTGTTTTTT.

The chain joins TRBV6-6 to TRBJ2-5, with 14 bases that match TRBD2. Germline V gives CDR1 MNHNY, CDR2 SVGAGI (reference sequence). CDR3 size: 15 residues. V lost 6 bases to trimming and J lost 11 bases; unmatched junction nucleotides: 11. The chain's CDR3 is CASRHEGLAGARQYF. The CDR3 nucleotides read TGTGCCAGCAGACACGAGGGACTAGCGGGAGCGCGGCAGTACTTC.

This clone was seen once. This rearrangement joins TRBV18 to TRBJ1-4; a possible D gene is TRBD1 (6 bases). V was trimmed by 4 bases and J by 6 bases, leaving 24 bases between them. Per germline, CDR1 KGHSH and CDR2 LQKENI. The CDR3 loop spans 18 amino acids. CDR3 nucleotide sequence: TGTGCCAGCTCACTTAACACCCGGGGCGGGGGCATCGATGAAAAACTGTTTTTT. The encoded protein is CASSLNTRGGGIDEKLFF.

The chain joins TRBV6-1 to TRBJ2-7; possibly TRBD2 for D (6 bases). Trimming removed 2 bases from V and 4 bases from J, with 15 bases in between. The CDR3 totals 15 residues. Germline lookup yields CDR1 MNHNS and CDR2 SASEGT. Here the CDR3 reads CASSEQTGAKYEQYF. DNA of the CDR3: TGTGCCAGCAGTGAACAAACGGGAGCTAAGTACGAGCAGTACTTC.

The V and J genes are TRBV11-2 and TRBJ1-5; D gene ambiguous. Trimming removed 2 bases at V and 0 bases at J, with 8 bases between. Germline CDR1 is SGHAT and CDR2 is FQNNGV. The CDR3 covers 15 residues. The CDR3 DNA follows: TGTGCCAGCAGCTTATGGCCAGTTAGCAATCAGCCCCAGCATTTT. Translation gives CASSLWPVSNQPQHF.

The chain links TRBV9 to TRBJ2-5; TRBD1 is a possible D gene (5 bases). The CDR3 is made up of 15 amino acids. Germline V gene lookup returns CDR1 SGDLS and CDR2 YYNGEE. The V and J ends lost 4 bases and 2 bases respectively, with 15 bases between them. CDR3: CASSPEQVLQETQYF. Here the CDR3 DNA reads TGTGCCAGCAGCCCTGAACAGGTCCTACAAGAGACCCAGTACTTC.

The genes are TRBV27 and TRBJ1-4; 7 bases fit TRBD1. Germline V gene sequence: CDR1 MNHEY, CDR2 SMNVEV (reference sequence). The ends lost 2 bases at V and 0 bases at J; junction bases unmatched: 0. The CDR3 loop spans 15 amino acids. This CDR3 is CASSLTGATNEKLFF. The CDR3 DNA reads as TGTGCCAGCAGTTTAACAGGGGCAACTAATGAAAAACTGTTTTTT. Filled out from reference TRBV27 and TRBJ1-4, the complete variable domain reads EAQVTQNPRYLITVTGKKLTVTCSQNMNHEYMSWYRQDPGLGLRQIYYSMNVEVTDKGDVPEGYKVSRKEKRNFPLILESPSPNQTSLYFCASSLTGATNEKLFFGSGTQLSVL.

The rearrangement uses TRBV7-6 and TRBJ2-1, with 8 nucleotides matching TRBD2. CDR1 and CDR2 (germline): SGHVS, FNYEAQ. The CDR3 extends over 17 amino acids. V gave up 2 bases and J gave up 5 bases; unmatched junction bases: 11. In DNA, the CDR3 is TGTGCCAGCAGCTTAAAGGCTAGCGGGTTTCGCCACAATGAGCAGTTCTTC. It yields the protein CASSLKASGFRHNEQFF.

The CDR3 reads CASSWGGNQPQHF. Here the CDR3 DNA reads TGTGCCAGCAGTTGGGGGGGCAATCAGCCCCAGCATTTT. V is TRBV28 and J is TRBJ1-5; TRBD1 might be the D (5 bases). There are 13 residues in the CDR3. V lost 4 bases and J 2 bases, leaving 6 bases between the germline ends. Germline CDR1 is MDHEN and CDR2 is SYDVKM.